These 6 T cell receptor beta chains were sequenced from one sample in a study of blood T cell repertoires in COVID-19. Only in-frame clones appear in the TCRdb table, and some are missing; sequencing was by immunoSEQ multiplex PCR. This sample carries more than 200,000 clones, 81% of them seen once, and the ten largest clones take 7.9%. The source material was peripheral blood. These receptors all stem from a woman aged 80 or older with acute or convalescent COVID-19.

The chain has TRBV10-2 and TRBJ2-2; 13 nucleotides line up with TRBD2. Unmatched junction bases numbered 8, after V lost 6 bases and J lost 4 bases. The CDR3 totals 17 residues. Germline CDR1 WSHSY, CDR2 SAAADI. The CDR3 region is CASSARLAGGGTGELFF. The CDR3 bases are TGCGCCAGCAGCGCAAGACTAGCGGGAGGTGGCACCGGGGAGCTGTTTTTT.

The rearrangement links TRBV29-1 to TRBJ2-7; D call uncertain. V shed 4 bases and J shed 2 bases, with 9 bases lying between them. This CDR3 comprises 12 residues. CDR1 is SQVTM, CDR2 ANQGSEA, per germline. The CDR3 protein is CSVVGATYEQYF. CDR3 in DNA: TGCAGCGTTGTCGGTGCCACCTACGAGCAGTACTTC.

The CDR3 nucleotides are TGTGCCAGTAGTATAAGACTAGCCGTAAGGGGCGGGGAGCTGTTTTTT. This codes for CASSIRLAVRGGELFF. This chain links TRBV19 with TRBJ2-2, with 7 bases fitting TRBD2. The CDR3 length is 16 residues. V lost 2 bases and J lost 7; bases outside the gene matches: 10. The germline V gene encodes CDR1 LNHDA and CDR2 SQIVND (reference sequence).

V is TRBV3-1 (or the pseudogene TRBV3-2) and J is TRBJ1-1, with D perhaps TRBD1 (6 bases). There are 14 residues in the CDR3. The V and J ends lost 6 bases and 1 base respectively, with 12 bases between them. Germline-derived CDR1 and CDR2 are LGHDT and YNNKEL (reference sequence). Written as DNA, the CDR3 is TGTGCCAGCAGGATACAGGGCAAGAACACTGAAGCTTTCTTT. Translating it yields CASRIQGKNTEAFF.

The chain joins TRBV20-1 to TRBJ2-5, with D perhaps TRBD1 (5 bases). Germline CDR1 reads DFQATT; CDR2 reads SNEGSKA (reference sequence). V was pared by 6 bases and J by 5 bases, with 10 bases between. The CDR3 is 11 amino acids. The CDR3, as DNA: TGCAGTGCGGGCCCAGGGGAGACCCAGTACTTC. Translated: CSAGPGETQYF.

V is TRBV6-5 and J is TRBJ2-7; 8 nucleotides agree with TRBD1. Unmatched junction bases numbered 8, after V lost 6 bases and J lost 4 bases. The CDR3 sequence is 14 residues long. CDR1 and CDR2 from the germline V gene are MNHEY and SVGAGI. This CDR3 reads CASSRGQGPYEQYF. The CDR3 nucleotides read TGTGCCAGCAGCCGTGGACAGGGCCCTTACGAGCAGTACTTC.